This record looks at one T cell receptor (beta chain) sequence and its context. What it binds is not known. The data were obtained in a study of cytomegalovirus exposure and HLA in healthy donors. Study results and limitations: TCR beta V- and J-gene trimming was later associated with a missense DCLRE1C variant.

In the PCR, 60 Vbeta and 13 Jbeta primers were used. TCRdb's table, derived via immunoSEQ multiplex PCR, lists solely in-frame clones and lacks some. The table shows approximately 250,000 clones, with roughly 84% occurring only once. CDR3 length equals 16 residues. Germline V CDR1 and CDR2: SGHRS, YFSETQ. Trimming removed 0 bases from V and 0 bases from J, with 10 bases in between. This sequence originates from a girl aged 2-10 years in good health and CMV-seronegative. The V call is TRBV5-1, the J call TRBJ1-5, with no clear D. Sequencing used PBMCs. CDR3 sequence: CASSLGSGNSNQPQHF. CDR3 bases: TGCGCCAGCAGCTTGGGGTCAGGTAATAGCAATCAGCCCCAGCATTTT.